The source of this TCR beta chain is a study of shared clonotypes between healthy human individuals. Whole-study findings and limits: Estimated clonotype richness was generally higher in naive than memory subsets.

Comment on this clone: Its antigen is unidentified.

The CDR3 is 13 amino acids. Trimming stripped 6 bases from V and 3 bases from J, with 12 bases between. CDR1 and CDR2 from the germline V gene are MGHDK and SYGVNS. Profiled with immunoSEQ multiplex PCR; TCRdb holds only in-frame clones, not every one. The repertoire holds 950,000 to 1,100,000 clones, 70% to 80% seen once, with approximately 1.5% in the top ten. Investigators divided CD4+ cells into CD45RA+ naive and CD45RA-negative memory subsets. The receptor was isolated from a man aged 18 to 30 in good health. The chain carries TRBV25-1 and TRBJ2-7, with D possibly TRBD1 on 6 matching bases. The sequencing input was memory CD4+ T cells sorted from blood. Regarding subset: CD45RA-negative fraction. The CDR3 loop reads CASRATGNYEQYF. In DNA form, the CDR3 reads TGTGCCAGCAGAGCAACAGGGAACTACGAGCAGTACTTC.